The next 24 T cell receptor beta chains were all read from a single sample in a study of sequential checkpoint blockade in melanoma. Assay: immunoSEQ multiplex PCR; the TCRdb copy retains only in-frame clones and omits some. There are about 5,000 clones in the sample; around 30% occur only once, and about 20% lies in the top ten. Treatment noted: randomized to nivolumab then ipilimumab (arm A) or the reverse (arm B). Sequences were derived from tumor tissue (inferred from file names), sampled from a patient given nivolumab and ipilimumab in sequence. These receptors originate from a human donor with melanoma.

This clone turned up a few times. This chain uses TRBV6-8 with TRBJ1-5, with TRBD1 identical over 9 bases. V lost 6 bases to trimming and J lost 6 bases; unmatched junction nucleotides: 9. CDR1 MNHGY and CDR2 SAAAGT come from the germline V gene. The CDR3 spans 15 residues. The CDR3 here is CASRGQGRRAQPQHF. The CDR3 nucleotides are TGTGCCAGCAGGGGACAGGGCCGCCGGGCTCAGCCCCAGCATTTT.

This clone has just a few counts. V and J are TRBV19 and TRBJ2-2; D gene unclear. CDR3 length: 13 residues. Germline values: CDR1 LNHDA, CDR2 SQIVND (reference sequence). The V end was cut by 4 bases, the J end by 9 bases, with 12 bases between. This chain's CDR3 is CASSSGGVRELFF. CDR3 nucleotide sequence: TGTGCCAGTAGTAGTGGTGGGGTAAGGGAGCTGTTTTTT. The variable domain in full, completed from reference TRBV19 and TRBJ2-2, reads DGGITQSPKYLFRKEGQNVTLSCEQNLNHDAMYWYRQDPGQGLRLIYYSQIVNDFQKGDIAEGYSVSREKKESFPLTVTSAQKNPTAFYLCASSSGGVRELFFGEGSRLTVL.

This clone showed up many times. This sequence joins TRBV11-3 and TRBJ2-3, with D possibly TRBD2 on 6 matching bases. In germline, CDR1 is SGHNT, CDR2 YENEEA. The CDR3 loop spans 14 amino acids. V was trimmed by 3 bases and J by 4 bases, leaving 11 bases between them. DNA of the CDR3: TGTGCCAGCAGCTTGTCTAGCGTCGCAGATACGCAGTATTTT. It is translated as CASSLSSVADTQYF.

In this sample, this clone turned up many times. V and J are TRBV11-3 and TRBJ2-3; a possible D gene is TRBD1 (5 bases). The V end was cut by 3 bases, the J end by 0 bases, with 7 bases between. The CDR3 length is 14 residues. CDR1 SGHNT and CDR2 YENEEA come from the germline V gene. CDR3 amino acids: CASSLGQSTDTQYF. CDR3 DNA: TGTGCCAGCAGCTTGGGGCAGAGCACAGATACGCAGTATTTT.

This chain links TRBV30 with TRBJ1-1; D is unclear. There are 11 residues in the CDR3. V lost 1 base and J lost 6, with 6 bases in between. Germline CDR1 reads GTSNPN; CDR2 reads SVGIG (reference sequence). The CDR3 loop is CAWSGFAEAFF. CDR3 in DNA: TGTGCCTGGAGTGGTTTTGCTGAAGCTTTCTTT.

At least ten counts were recorded for this clone. The V call is TRBV11-3, the J call TRBJ2-7; D is undetermined. V lost 3 bases and J lost 0, with 9 bases in between. CDR3 length: 14 residues. Germline loops: CDR1 SGHNT, CDR2 YENEEA. The CDR3 here is CASSFTVSSYEQYF. CDR3 DNA sequence: TGTGCCAGCAGCTTTACAGTGAGCTCCTACGAGCAGTACTTC. Together with reference TRBV11-3 and TRBJ2-7, the CDR3 gives the full variable domain: EAGVVQSPRYKIIEKKQPVAFWCNPISGHNTLYWYLQNLGQGPELLIRYENEEAVDDSQLPKDRFSAERLKGVDSTLKIQPAELGDSAVYLCASSFTVSSYEQYFGPGTRLTVT.

This clone was observed at least ten times. V and J are TRBV11-3 and TRBJ2-1; D remains unclear. Germline lookup yields CDR1 SGHNT and CDR2 YENEEA. The CDR3 has 17 amino acids. V was cut by 3 bases and J by 0 bases, with 15 bases left in between. The CDR3 reads CASSLGPTASSYNEQFF. As DNA, the CDR3 is TGTGCCAGCAGCTTGGGTCCTACGGCCTCCTCCTACAATGAGCAGTTCTTC.

Sample share makes this clone medium-sized. This rearrangement joins TRBV6-8 to TRBJ2-2; D is unclear. This CDR3 region has 14 residues. Germline V gene sequence: CDR1 MNHGY, CDR2 SAAAGT. The V and J ends lost 2 bases and 7 bases respectively, with 11 bases between them. CDR3 nucleotides: TGTGCCAGCAGTTACACCTTCAAGGTCGGGGAGCTGTTTTTT. This encodes CASSYTFKVGELFF.

There are a few counts of this clone. This chain joins TRBV11-3 and TRBJ2-5; 7 bases agree with TRBD2. The trim removed 1 base at V and 4 bases at J, leaving 6 bases unmatched. This CDR3 is built from 15 residues. CDR1 is SGHNT and CDR2 is YENEEA in the germline V gene. This chain's CDR3 is CASSLGGTGGETQYF. The CDR3 nucleotides read TGTGCCAGCAGCTTAGGTGGCACGGGGGGAGAGACCCAGTACTTC. Filled out from reference TRBV11-3 and TRBJ2-5, the complete variable domain reads EAGVVQSPRYKIIEKKQPVAFWCNPISGHNTLYWYLQNLGQGPELLIRYENEEAVDDSQLPKDRFSAERLKGVDSTLKIQPAELGDSAVYLCASSLGGTGGETQYFGPGTRLLVL.

The rearrangement joins TRBV10-2 to TRBJ2-1; TRBD2 aligns across 16 bases. V dropped 5 bases and J dropped 1; count of bases not matched to a gene: 14. This CDR3 region has 21 residues. Germline V CDR1 and CDR2: WSHSY, SAAADI. The CDR3 sequence is CASSKRGLAGGHRRSYNEQFF. The CDR3 bases are TGCGCCAGCAGTAAGCGGGGACTAGCGGGAGGGCATCGAAGGTCCTACAATGAGCAGTTCTTC.

Only a few counts were recorded for this clone. The V gene is TRBV28, the J gene TRBJ2-7; tentatively, D is TRBD1 (6 bases). The CDR3 is 13 amino acids. Deletions cut 11 bases from V and 6 bases from J, with 20 bases between. Germline V gene sequence: CDR1 MDHEN, CDR2 SYDVKM. The CDR3 protein is CAGPIGQFGEQYF. The CDR3 DNA follows: TGTGCCGGGCCCATCGGACAGTTCGGCGAGCAGTACTTC.

The CDR3 spells CASSPSDNTIYF. CDR3 nucleotides: TGTGCCAGCTCACCGAGTGACAACACCATATATTTT. The chain employs TRBV18 and TRBJ1-3, with D hard to call. Per germline, CDR1 KGHSH and CDR2 LQKENI. Trimming cost V 3 bases and J 7 bases, with 7 bases left between them. The CDR3 has 12 residues. The complete variable domain, with remaining parts taken from reference TRBV18 and TRBJ1-3, reads NAGVMQNPRHLVRRRGQEARLRCSPMKGHSHVYWYRQLPEEGLKFMVYLQKENIIDESGMPKERFSAEFPKEGPSILRIQQVVRGDSAAYFCASSPSDNTIYFGEGSWLTVV.

This clone was counted a few times. The chain's CDR3 is CASSLESTGFYGYTF. DNA of the CDR3: TGTGCCAGCAGTTTGGAGTCGACAGGATTCTATGGCTACACCTTC. This rearrangement joins TRBV28 to TRBJ1-2; the D gene is possibly TRBD1 (6 bases). Germline CDR1 reads MDHEN; CDR2 reads SYDVKM. V dropped 3 bases and J dropped 4 bases, with 15 bases sitting between them. The CDR3 loop spans 15 amino acids.

The chain has TRBV15 and TRBJ2-7; maybe TRBD1 (6 bases). The CDR3 covers 16 residues. CDR1 is LNHNV and CDR2 is YYDKDF in the germline V gene (reference sequence). Trimming removed 2 bases at V and 5 bases at J, with 19 bases between. In DNA, the CDR3 is TGTGCCACCAGCAGATCCATCACAGGGTTTATGCACGAGCAGTACTTC. Its translation: CATSRSITGFMHEQYF. Filled out from reference TRBV15 and TRBJ2-7, the complete variable domain reads DAMVIQNPRYQVTQFGKPVTLSCSQTLNHNVMYWYQQKSSQAPKLLFHYYDKDFNNEADTPDNFQSRRPNTSFCFLDIRSPGLGDTAMYLCATSRSITGFMHEQYFGPGTRLTVT.

This clone was seen a single time. The J gene is TRBJ2-3, the V gene TRBV5-1; 16 bases are a match to TRBD2. V lost 4 bases to trimming and J lost 3 bases; unmatched junction nucleotides: 11. The CDR3 contains 19 residues. Germline V lookup: CDR1 SGHRS, CDR2 YFSETQ. The CDR3: CASSQGLAGGPGGTDTQYF. CDR3 in DNA: TGCGCCAGCAGCCAGGGACTAGCGGGAGGGCCAGGGGGGACAGATACGCAGTATTTT.

This clone was detected many times. The rearrangement links TRBV11-3 to TRBJ1-4; D unclear. CDR1 is SGHNT, CDR2 YENEEA, per germline. V was clipped by 5 bases and J by 5 bases, with 15 bases between them. The CDR3 loop spans 15 amino acids. The CDR3 sequence is CASSQVVGWNEKLFF. In DNA, the CDR3 is TGTGCCAGCAGCCAAGTCGTGGGCTGGAATGAAAAACTGTTTTTT.

The J gene is TRBJ2-1, the V gene TRBV11-3, with 8 bases that match TRBD2. Trimming at V came to 4 bases and at J to 9 bases, leaving 8 bases not matched to a gene. CDR1 and CDR2 (germline): SGHNT, YENEEA. The length of the CDR3 is 14 residues. The DNA of the CDR3 is TGTGCCAGCAGCTCCTTAGCGGGAAGGGTTGAGCAGTTCTTC. It translates to CASSSLAGRVEQFF.

This clone has only a few counts. The V call is TRBV30, the J call TRBJ1-3; D gene ambiguous. The germline V gene has CDR1 GTSNPN and CDR2 SVGIG (reference sequence). The CDR3 is made up of 15 amino acids. Deletions cut 0 bases from V and 0 bases from J, with 9 bases between. The CDR3 DNA reads as TGTGCCTGGAGTGTACTAATGAGCTCTGGAAACACCATATATTTT. Encoded protein: CAWSVLMSSGNTIYF. The whole variable domain, remainder taken from reference TRBV30 and TRBJ1-3, is SQTIHQWPATLVQPVGSPLSLECTVEGTSNPNLYWYRQAAGRGLQLLFYSVGIGQISSEVPQNLSASRPQDRQFILSSKKLLLSDSGFYLCAWSVLMSSGNTIYFGEGSWLTVV.

This clone has more than one count but fewer than ten. CDR3 amino acids: CASSYSRADQPQHF. The CDR3 DNA follows: TGTGCCAGCAGTTACAGCAGGGCTGATCAGCCCCAGCATTTT. The chain joins TRBV6-8 to TRBJ1-5; TRBD1 might be the D (5 bases). Per the germline V gene, CDR1 is MNHGY and CDR2 is SAAAGT. The CDR3 extends over 14 amino acids. V was cut by 2 bases and J by 5 bases, with 10 bases left in between.

This clone is large by share. The V gene is TRBV5-1, the J gene TRBJ2-1; D not certain. The CDR3 runs 15 residues. V lost 0 bases and J lost 1, with 8 bases in between. The germline CDR1 and CDR2 sequences are SGHRS and YFSETQ. The CDR3 region is CASSLERSSYNEQFF. CDR3 bases: TGCGCCAGCAGCTTGGAGCGCAGTTCCTACAATGAGCAGTTCTTC.

The chain combines TRBV29-1 with TRBJ1-1, with 10 nucleotides matching TRBD1. The CDR3 loop spans 12 amino acids. V was pared by 7 bases and J by 11 bases, with 10 bases of the junction left unmatched. Germline V lookup: CDR1 SQVTM, CDR2 ANQGSEA. The CDR3 bases are TGCAGCGCATTCTCCGGGACAGGGGACGCTTTCTTT. The encoded protein is CSAFSGTGDAFF.

The chain carries TRBV28 and TRBJ1-5, with 8 bases that match TRBD1. V dropped 5 bases and J dropped 6; count of bases not matched to a gene: 6. The CDR3 has 14 residues. The germline V gene has CDR1 MDHEN and CDR2 SYDVKM. CDR3 DNA: TGTGCCAGCAGTCCCGGACAGGGAGGTCAGCCCCAGCATTTT. Its protein product is CASSPGQGGQPQHF.

The CDR3 DNA is TGTGCCAGCCGTGGGGGCAGGGGCAACGGAAACACCATATATTTT. Translation: CASRGGRGNGNTIYF. This rearrangement joins TRBV19 to TRBJ1-3; a possible D gene is TRBD1 (6 bases). The germline V gene encodes CDR1 LNHDA and CDR2 SQIVND (reference sequence). This CDR3 has 15 residues. Trimming took 9 bases from V and 4 from J, leaving 19 bases between them.

V gene TRBV11-3 combines with J gene TRBJ2-7; weak D call: TRBD2 (6 bases). Germline V gene sequence: CDR1 SGHNT, CDR2 YENEEA. The CDR3 loop spans 16 amino acids. The germline V and J ends were trimmed by 5 bases and 1 base, with 18 bases remaining between them. In DNA form, the CDR3 reads TGTGCCAGCAGCCCGTATCGGGACTCGTCGTCCTACGAGCAGTACTTC. The encoded protein is CASSPYRDSSSYEQYF.